The rows below give T cell receptor beta chains drawn from one sample of a study of OX40 agonist ivuxolimab in advanced cancers. The repertoire was sequenced with immunoSEQ multiplex PCR; TCRdb's copy has only in-frame clones and lacks some. The data show roughly 100,000 clones, around 83% seen once. Sequenced material: CD4+ or CD8+ T cells sorted from blood, taken in a trial of the OX40 agonist ivuxolimab. All receptors come from an adult with an advanced solid tumor such as melanoma, head and neck, liver or kidney cancer. Both conserved end residues are part of each CDR3. D genes are given only for firm matches. The listing skips clone size in some rows; elsewhere it reads once, few, many or a size class.

CDR3 | DNA | D | J | size | V
CASRADQNTGELFF | TGTGCCAGCAGGGCGGACCAGAACACCGGGGAGCTGTTTTTT | - | TRBJ2-2 | - | TRBV2
CARRQAVSDSPLHF | TGTGCCCGGAGACAGGCGGTTTCTGATTCACCCCTCCACTTT | - | TRBJ1-6 | - | TRBV2
CASSLVSSGNNEQFF | TGCGCCAGCAGCTTAGTGTCTAGCGGGAACAATGAGCAGTTCTTC | TRBD2 | TRBJ2-1 | many | TRBV5-1
CASSTGTSGSRETQYF | TGTGCCAGCAGCACTGGGACTAGCGGGAGCAGAGAGACCCAGTACTTC | TRBD2 | TRBJ2-5 | once | TRBV7-7
CASSLQGAGTDTQYF | TGCGCCAGCAGCTTACAGGGGGCAGGCACAGATACGCAGTATTTT | TRBD1 | TRBJ2-3 | - | TRBV5-1
CASSLGGPTEAFF | TGTGCCAGCAGTTTGGGAGGGCCCACTGAAGCTTTCTTT | - | TRBJ1-1 | - | TRBV28
CASSLSLAGGREQYF | TGTGCCAGCAGCTTAAGTTTGGCAGGGGGCCGGGAGCAGTACTTC | TRBD1 | TRBJ2-5 | - | TRBV7-2
CASSLISGEAFF | TGTGCCAGTAGTCTAATTTCAGGTGAAGCTTTCTTT | - | TRBJ1-1 | - | TRBV19
CASSTHRVNYGYTF | TGTGCCAGCAGTACTCACAGGGTTAACTATGGCTACACCTTC | - | TRBJ1-2 | - | TRBV6-1
CASSIGGTRNEKLFF | TGTGCCAGTAGTATAGGGGGGACAAGAAATGAAAAACTGTTTTTT | - | TRBJ1-4 | - | TRBV19
CASSNRHSGRMSYEQYF | TGTGCCAGTAGTAACCGCCATAGCGGGAGGATGAGCTACGAGCAGTACTTC | TRBD2 | TRBJ2-7 | - | TRBV19
CAWSVLGPNEQFF | TGTGCCTGGAGTGTACTCGGGCCCAATGAGCAGTTCTTC | - | TRBJ2-1 | few | TRBV30
CASSQDRTGTEAFF | TGTGCCAGCAGCCAAGATAGGACGGGTACTGAAGCTTTCTTT | - | TRBJ1-1 | - | TRBV4-2
CASSFSGGKLFF | TGTGCCAGCAGCTTTTCAGGGGGAAAACTGTTTTTT | TRBD1 | TRBJ1-4 | - | TRBV11-2
CASSQSQRGAICIYEGYTF | TGCGCCAGCAGTCAGTCACAGCGCGGGGCGATATGCATATATGAGGGCTACACCTTC | - | TRBJ1-2 | - | TRBV23-1
CASSPSVGGAFGAFF | TGTGCCAGCAGCCCCAGCGTGGGGGGCGCGTTTGGAGCTTTCTTT | - | TRBJ1-1 | - | TRBV7-2
CASSLWSEADTQYF | TGCGCCAGCAGCCTCTGGTCGGAGGCAGATACGCAGTATTTT | - | TRBJ2-3 | - | TRBV4-1
CASGTNSGNTIYF | TGTGCCAGTGGTACGAACTCTGGAAACACCATATATTTT | - | TRBJ1-3 | - | TRBV19
CASRTSSGANVLTF | TGTGCCAGTAGGACAAGCTCTGGGGCCAACGTCCTGACTTTC | - | TRBJ2-6 | - | TRBV19
CASSSGQLRSSYNEQFF | TGTGCCAGCAGCTCGGGACAGCTACGTAGCTCCTACAATGAGCAGTTCTTC | TRBD1 | TRBJ2-1 | - | TRBV7-3
CASSVVQGHEQYF | TGTGCCAGCAGCGTTGTACAGGGGCACGAGCAGTACTTC | TRBD1 | TRBJ2-7 | - | TRBV7-6
CATSSRMGSAGSYGYTF | TGTGCCACCAGTTCGCGGATGGGATCGGCAGGGAGCTATGGCTACACCTTC | - | TRBJ1-2 | - | TRBV15
CASSFSRQQISGANVLTF | TGTGCCAGCAGCTTTAGCAGACAGCAGATCTCTGGGGCCAACGTCCTGACTTTC | - | TRBJ2-6 | - | TRBV5-6
CASSESTGAEQYF | TGTGCCAGCAGTGAGAGCACAGGGGCTGAGCAGTACTTC | TRBD1 | TRBJ2-7 | - | TRBV6-4